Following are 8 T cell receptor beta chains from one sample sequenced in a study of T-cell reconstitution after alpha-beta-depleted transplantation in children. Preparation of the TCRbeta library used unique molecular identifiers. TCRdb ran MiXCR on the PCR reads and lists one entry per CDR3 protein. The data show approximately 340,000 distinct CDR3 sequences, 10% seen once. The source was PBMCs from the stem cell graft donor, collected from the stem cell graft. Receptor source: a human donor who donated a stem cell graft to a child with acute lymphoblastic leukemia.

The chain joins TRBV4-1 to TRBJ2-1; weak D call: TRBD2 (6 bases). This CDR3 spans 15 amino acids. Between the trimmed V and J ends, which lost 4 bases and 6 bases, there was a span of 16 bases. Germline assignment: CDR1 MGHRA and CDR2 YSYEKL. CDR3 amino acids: CASSLSRDSFNEQFF. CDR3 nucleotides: TGCGCCAGCAGCCTCTCCAGGGACTCTTTCAATGAGCAGTTCTTC.

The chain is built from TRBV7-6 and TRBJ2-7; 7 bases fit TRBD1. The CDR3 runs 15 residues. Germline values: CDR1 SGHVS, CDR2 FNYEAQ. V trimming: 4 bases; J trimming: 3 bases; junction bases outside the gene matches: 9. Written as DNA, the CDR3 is TGTGCCAGCAGCTCAGTGACAGGGATAAGCTACGAGCAGTACTTC. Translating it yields CASSSVTGISYEQYF.

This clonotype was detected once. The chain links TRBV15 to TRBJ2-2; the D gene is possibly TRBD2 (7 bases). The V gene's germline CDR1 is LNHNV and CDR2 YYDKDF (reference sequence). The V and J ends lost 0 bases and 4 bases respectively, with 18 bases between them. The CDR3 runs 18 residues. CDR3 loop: CATSRDQGKGGITGELFF. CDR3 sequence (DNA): TGTGCCACCAGCAGAGATCAAGGGAAGGGGGGGATCACCGGGGAGCTGTTTTTT. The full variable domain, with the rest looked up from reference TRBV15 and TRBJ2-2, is DAMVIQNPRYQVTQFGKPVTLSCSQTLNHNVMYWYQQKSSQAPKLLFHYYDKDFNNEADTPDNFQSRRPNTSFCFLDIRSPGLGDTAMYLCATSRDQGKGGITGELFFGEGSRLTVL.

In DNA, the CDR3 is TGTGCCAGCAGTTTAAGACTCGGGGCCTATAATTCACCCCTCCACTTT. It yields the protein CASSLRLGAYNSPLHF. V usage is TRBV27 and J usage is TRBJ1-6; D gene uncertain. Trimming removed 2 bases at V and 2 bases at J, with 10 bases between. In germline, CDR1 is MNHEY, CDR2 SMNVEV (reference sequence). The CDR3 totals 16 residues.

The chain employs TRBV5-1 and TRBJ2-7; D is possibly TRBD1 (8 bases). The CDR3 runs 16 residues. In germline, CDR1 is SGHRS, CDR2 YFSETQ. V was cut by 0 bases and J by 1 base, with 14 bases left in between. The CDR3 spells CASSLGQGRGSYEQYF. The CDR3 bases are TGCGCCAGCAGCTTGGGACAGGGGAGGGGATCCTACGAGCAGTACTTC.

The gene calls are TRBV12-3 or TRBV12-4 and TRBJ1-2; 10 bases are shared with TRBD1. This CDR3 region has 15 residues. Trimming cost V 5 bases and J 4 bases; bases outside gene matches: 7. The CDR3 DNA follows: TGTGCCAGCAGTGACCCGACAGGGGGCGTCTATGGCTACACCTTC. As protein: CASSDPTGGVYGYTF.

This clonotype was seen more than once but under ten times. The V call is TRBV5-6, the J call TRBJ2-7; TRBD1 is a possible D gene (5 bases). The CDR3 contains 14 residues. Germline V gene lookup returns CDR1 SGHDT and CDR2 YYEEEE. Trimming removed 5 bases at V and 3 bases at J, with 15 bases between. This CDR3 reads CASSDQGMSYEQYF. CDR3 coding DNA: TGTGCCAGCAGTGACCAGGGTATGAGCTACGAGCAGTACTTC.

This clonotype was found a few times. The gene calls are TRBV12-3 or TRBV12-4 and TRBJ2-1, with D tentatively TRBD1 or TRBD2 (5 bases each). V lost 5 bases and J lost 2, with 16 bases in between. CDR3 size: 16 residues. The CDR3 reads CASSGLGGITYNEQFF. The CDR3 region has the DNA TGTGCCAGCAGTGGACTTGGGGGAATCACCTACAATGAGCAGTTCTTC.